The 18 T cell receptor beta chains listed next were all sequenced from one sample in a study of T-cell reconstitution after alpha-beta-depleted transplantation in children. Unique molecular identifiers were used to barcode this TCRbeta library. From the PCR reads, TCRdb called clonotypes with MiXCR, one entry per CDR3 protein. The sample has 95,000 to 120,000 distinct CDR3 sequences, approximately 6.6% seen once. The sample here was PBMCs, mostly from graft donor cells, taken 360 days after TCRalphabeta/CD19-depleted stem cell transplant. The receptors were gathered from a male patient aged 2-9 years who had a stem cell transplant for acute lymphoblastic leukemia, so the T cells may come from the graft donor.

This clonotype was observed many times. This sequence joins TRBV12-3 or TRBV12-4 and TRBJ2-7, with D hard to call. This CDR3 is built from 14 residues. Deletions cut 5 bases from V and 0 bases from J, with 11 bases between. The CDR3 here is CASSVWDYSYEQYF. For the CDR3, the DNA is TGTGCCAGCAGTGTATGGGATTACTCCTACGAGCAGTACTTC.

Ten or more counts support this clonotype. The V call is TRBV7-8, the J call TRBJ2-5; D is undetermined. The germline V and J ends were trimmed by 5 bases and 5 bases, with 9 bases remaining between them. The V gene's germline CDR1 is SGHVS and CDR2 FQNEAQ. The length of the CDR3 is 12 residues. The CDR3 sequence is CASSRNKETQYF. The CDR3 region has the DNA TGTGCCAGCAGCCGTAACAAGGAGACCCAGTACTTC.

This clonotype has ten or more counts. The gene calls are TRBV5-1 and TRBJ2-2, with 10 bases aligning to TRBD2. CDR1 and CDR2 (germline): SGHRS, YFSETQ. With V trimmed by 1 base and J by 6 bases, 3 bases remained unmatched. The CDR3 loop spans 15 amino acids. The CDR3 coding sequence is TGCGCCAGCAGCTTGACTAGCGGGGAATCCGGGGAGCTGTTTTTT. Residues: CASSLTSGESGELFF.

This clonotype occurred a few times. The rearrangement uses TRBV27 and TRBJ2-5; 10 nucleotides agree with TRBD1. The junction had 6 bases not matched to a gene; V was cut back by 5 bases and J by 3 bases. CDR3 size: 15 residues. Per germline, CDR1 MNHEY and CDR2 SMNVEV (reference sequence). CDR3 nucleotide sequence: TGTGCCAGCAGTCCCCGGGACAGGGGAAAAGAGACCCAGTACTTC. It is translated as CASSPRDRGKETQYF.

In this sample, this clonotype turned up many times. V gene TRBV27 combines with J gene TRBJ2-3; no clear D. Between the trimmed V and J ends, which lost 2 bases and 5 bases, there was a span of 8 bases. This CDR3 is 13 amino acids long. Germline CDR1 is MNHEY and CDR2 is SMNVEV (reference sequence). The CDR3: CASSLGQLDTQYF. The CDR3 coding sequence is TGTGCCAGCAGTTTAGGGCAGCTAGATACGCAGTATTTT.

This clonotype was seen at least ten times. The V call is TRBV11-1, the J call TRBJ2-7, with 11 bases fitting TRBD2. V lost 1 base to trimming and J lost 3 bases; unmatched junction nucleotides: 11. CDR3 length: 18 residues. Germline CDR1 SGHAT, CDR2 FQDESV (reference sequence). The CDR3 reads CASSLEGSGRANDYEQYF. In DNA, the CDR3 is TGTGCCAGCAGCTTAGAGGGTAGCGGGAGGGCAAACGACTACGAGCAGTACTTC.

In its sample, this clonotype was seen many times. The rearrangement links TRBV27 to TRBJ2-7; tentative D call: TRBD1 (6 bases). V was shortened by 6 bases and J by 7 bases, with 19 bases between the two germline ends. Germline lookup yields CDR1 MNHEY and CDR2 SMNVEV (reference sequence). The CDR3 sequence is 14 residues long. The CDR3 sequence: CASSSGQRGKEQYF. The DNA for the CDR3 is TGTGCCAGCAGCTCAGGACAGAGGGGTAAAGAGCAGTACTTC.

The sample holds many counts of this clonotype. The chain carries TRBV10-3 and TRBJ1-5; D is undetermined. V lost 0 bases, J lost 13 bases, and 16 bases lay in between. The CDR3 runs 14 residues. Germline V gives CDR1 ENHRY, CDR2 SYGVKD. CDR3 DNA sequence: TGTGCCATCAGTGAGTCGATGTATCGGGGAGCTCAGCATTTT. Amino acid sequence: CAISESMYRGAQHF.

This clonotype has just a few counts. This chain connects TRBV11-2 to TRBJ2-1; D is unclear. The V end lost 1 base, the J end lost 3 bases, and 13 bases lay between the germline ends. Per germline, CDR1 SGHAT and CDR2 FQNNGV. The CDR3 runs 16 residues. The CDR3 spells CASSLVRTKGYNEQFF. The CDR3 region has the DNA TGTGCCAGCAGCTTAGTTCGAACTAAGGGCTACAATGAGCAGTTCTTC.

This clonotype was seen only a few times. V is TRBV7-9 and J is TRBJ2-7, with D hard to call. The V gene lost 6 bases and the J gene lost 5 bases, with 11 bases spanning the gap. Per the germline V gene, CDR1 is SEHNR and CDR2 is FQNEAQ (reference sequence). This CDR3 has 12 amino acids. Written as DNA, the CDR3 is TGTGCCAGCAGTTACGGTGTCAACGAGCAGTACTTC. Protein product: CASSYGVNEQYF.

J is TRBJ1-2 and V is TRBV14; D is perhaps TRBD1 (6 bases). Germline CDR1 and CDR2: SGHDN and FVKESK. The V gene lost 0 bases and the J gene lost 3 bases, with 11 bases spanning the gap. The CDR3 has 15 amino acids. The CDR3 is CASSQERQGYYGYTF. CDR3 bases: TGTGCCAGCAGCCAAGAGCGTCAGGGGTACTATGGCTACACCTTC.

With regard to this clonotype: A much larger clone lies a single base off, so this may be a read error. V usage is TRBV20-1 and J usage is TRBJ1-1, with unresolved D. The length of the CDR3 is 14 residues. V shed 3 bases and J shed 1 base, with 12 bases lying between them. The V gene's germline CDR1 is DFQATT and CDR2 SNEGSKA (reference sequence). The DNA for the CDR3 is TGCAGTGCTAGCTATTTGGAAGGGAACACTGAAGCTTTCTTT. Translation: CSASYLEGNTEAFF.

This clonotype came up many times. The V gene is TRBV18, the J gene TRBJ2-1, with unresolved D. Trimming shortened V by 4 bases and J by 8 bases, and 18 bases separated the two germline ends. CDR1 is KGHSH and CDR2 is LQKENI in the germline V gene. The CDR3 runs to 15 residues. The CDR3 DNA sequence: TGTGCCAGCTCACAGGGTCCCCCAGGAATCCATGAGCAGTTCTTC. This codes for CASSQGPPGIHEQFF.

This clonotype was counted many times. The chain recombines TRBV27 with TRBJ2-5, with 13 nucleotides matching TRBD2. Trimming took 6 bases from V and 5 from J; bases not matched to a gene: 12. The CDR3 totals 17 residues. Germline assignment: CDR1 MNHEY and CDR2 SMNVEV (reference sequence). CDR3 bases: TGTGCCAGCAGAGAGGAGGGACTAGCGGGGACCGGGGAGACCCAGTACTTC. Translated, it gives CASREEGLAGTGETQYF.

The V call is TRBV18, the J call TRBJ2-5, with TRBD1 matching 9 bases. Germline V lookup: CDR1 KGHSH, CDR2 LQKENI. Germline trimming cut 3 bases from V and 5 bases from J; bases unmatched to any gene: 10. This CDR3 is 16 amino acids long. CDR3 in amino acids: CASSPTGGPMRETQYF. CDR3 nucleotides: TGTGCCAGCTCACCTACAGGGGGCCCCATGAGGGAGACCCAGTACTTC.

This clonotype was detected ten times or more. The chain combines TRBV29-1 with TRBJ2-6; TRBD2 aligns across 9 bases. The length of the CDR3 is 16 residues. Germline CDR1 SQVTM, CDR2 ANQGSEA. With V trimmed by 6 bases and J by 2 bases, 8 bases remained unmatched. In DNA form, the CDR3 reads TGCAGCGTGTACTTTAGCGGGAGAGCTGGGGCCAACGTCCTGACTTTC. Residues: CSVYFSGRAGANVLTF.

This clonotype was counted at least ten times. The chain recombines TRBV2 with TRBJ2-1; D ambiguous. The CDR3 has 12 amino acids. CDR1 is SNHLY, CDR2 FYNNEI, per germline. V was clipped by 10 bases and J by 7 bases, with 14 bases between them. The CDR3 spells CAIRASPNEQFF. Written as DNA, the CDR3 is TGTGCCATTCGGGCTTCCCCTAATGAGCAGTTCTTC. Complete variable domain (other parts from reference TRBV2 and TRBJ2-1): EPEVTQTPSHQVTQMGQEVILRCVPISNHLYFYWYRQILGQKVEFLVSFYNNEISEKSEIFDDQFSVERPDGSNFTLKIRSTKLEDSAMYFCAIRASPNEQFFGPGTRLTVL.

This clonotype appeared many times. This chain links TRBV7-6 with TRBJ2-3; D not certain. There are 13 residues in the CDR3. Trimming took 4 bases from V and 2 from J, leaving 7 bases between them. The germline gives CDR1 SGHVS, CDR2 FNYEAQ. This CDR3 is CASSSNPTDTQYF. The CDR3 DNA reads as TGTGCCAGCAGCTCAAACCCCACAGATACGCAGTATTTT.